These 9 T cell receptor beta chains share one sample of origin, sequenced in a study of cytomegalovirus exposure and HLA in healthy donors. This table comes from immunoSEQ multiplex PCR, and its TCRdb copy is limited to in-frame clones, with some not included. The sample lists 150,000 to 200,000 clones, more than 70% occurring once. Sequencing used PBMCs. These receptors were obtained from a man aged 25 to 40 in good health and CMV-seropositive.

The chain carries TRBV28 and TRBJ1-2; TRBD1 matches 7 bases. Per germline, CDR1 MDHEN and CDR2 SYDVKM. After removal of 5 bases from V and 3 bases from J, the junction contained 6 bases not matched to a gene. This CDR3 region has 14 residues. CDR3 residues: CASSPGTDYYGYTF. CDR3 sequence (DNA): TGTGCCAGCAGTCCAGGGACAGACTACTATGGCTACACCTTC.

This chain uses TRBV29-1 with TRBJ1-5; 9 nucleotides agree with TRBD1. Germline trimming cut 6 bases from V and 1 base from J; bases unmatched to any gene: 1. Germline CDR1 is SQVTM and CDR2 is ANQGSEA. This CDR3 spans 13 amino acids. The CDR3: CSVGQGSNQPQHF. The CDR3 bases are TGCAGCGTAGGACAGGGGAGCAATCAGCCCCAGCATTTT.

This chain links TRBV2 with TRBJ2-5; TRBD2 is a possible D gene (5 bases). Per the germline V gene, CDR1 is SNHLY and CDR2 is FYNNEI. There are 12 residues in the CDR3. Between the trimmed V and J ends, which lost 10 bases and 4 bases, there was a span of 13 bases. CDR3 DNA: TGTGCCACCGGGGTGGGAGCAGAGACCCAGTACTTC. This gives the protein CATGVGAETQYF.

The gene calls are TRBV6-1 and TRBJ2-1; 8 nucleotides line up with TRBD2. The CDR3 length is 13 residues. Per germline, CDR1 MNHNS and CDR2 SASEGT. V was clipped by 6 bases and J by 2 bases; unmatched bases: 0. The CDR3 protein is CASRLAAYNEQFF. Here the CDR3 DNA reads TGTGCCAGCAGACTAGCGGCCTACAATGAGCAGTTCTTC.

This chain connects TRBV6-6 to TRBJ1-3; TRBD1 matches at 7 bases. The V and J ends lost 6 bases and 7 bases, in that order; junction bases with no gene match: 6. The CDR3 consists of 13 residues. Germline V gives CDR1 MNHNY, CDR2 SVGAGI (reference sequence). The CDR3 is CASRLGTANTIYF. CDR3 nucleotides: TGTGCCAGCAGATTGGGGACAGCGAACACCATATATTTT.

The table lists this clone with a few counts. The chain couples TRBV5-6 to TRBJ2-3, with 9 bases aligning to TRBD1. The CDR3 has 13 residues. The J segment lost 5 bases and the V segment lost 4 bases, leaving 2 bases of the junction unmatched. From germline, CDR1 is SGHDT and CDR2 YYEEEE. This chain's CDR3 is CASSRQGEDTQYF. In nucleotides, the CDR3 is TGTGCCAGCAGCAGACAGGGGGAAGATACGCAGTATTTT.

The rearrangement joins TRBV29-1 to TRBJ2-1; 11 nucleotides line up with TRBD2. The V segment lost 6 bases and the J segment 9 bases; nucleotides outside the gene matches: 13. This CDR3 spans 15 amino acids. Germline lookup yields CDR1 SQVTM and CDR2 ANQGSEA. CDR3 residues: CSVDSPGLAVFEQFF. The CDR3 region has the DNA TGCAGCGTCGACTCACCGGGACTAGCGGTCTTTGAGCAGTTCTTC.

The chain links TRBV28 to TRBJ2-6, with D possibly matching TRBD1 (6 bases). V was pared by 5 bases and J by 4 bases, with 18 bases between. This CDR3 has 17 amino acids. CDR1 is MDHEN and CDR2 is SYDVKM in the germline V gene. The CDR3 loop reads CASSPLLDRSGANVLTF. The CDR3 DNA follows: TGTGCCAGCAGTCCCCTTCTAGACAGGTCCGGGGCCAACGTCCTGACTTTC.

The J gene is TRBJ1-2, the V gene TRBV6-6, with 7 bases identical to TRBD1. In germline, CDR1 is MNHNY, CDR2 SVGAGI (reference sequence). V shed 2 bases and J 3 bases; nucleotides not matched to a gene: 0. The CDR3 runs 13 residues. The CDR3 coding sequence is TGTGCCAGCAGTTACCAGGGGGACTATGGCTACACCTTC. Translation: CASSYQGDYGYTF.